One sample yielded the 20 T cell receptor beta chains listed below, sequenced in a study of blood T cell repertoires in COVID-19. Data came from immunoSEQ multiplex PCR; TCRdb stores just in-frame clones and leaves some out. Here the sample spans roughly 66,000 clones, 65% to 90% being singletons. Sequencing was carried out using peripheral blood. These receptors came from a man between 60 and 70 years old with acute or convalescent COVID-19.

V gene TRBV4-3 combines with J gene TRBJ1-2; D is undetermined. The CDR3 contains 16 residues. Germline V gene data show CDR1 as LGHNA and CDR2 as YSLEER. Between the trimmed V and J ends, which lost 0 bases and 0 bases, there was a span of 11 bases. The chain's CDR3 is CASSQDLAWSNYGYTF. The CDR3 DNA is TGCGCCAGCAGCCAAGATTTGGCCTGGTCTAACTATGGCTACACCTTC.

The chain couples TRBV6-5 to TRBJ1-5; D gene uncertain. V was cut by 6 bases and J by 9 bases, with 15 bases left in between. Germline CDR1 MNHEY, CDR2 SVGAGI. This CDR3 is 13 amino acids long. CDR3 in DNA: TGTGCCAGCAGCCAGGCCGGGGTAGGGCCCCAGCATTTT. Its protein product is CASSQAGVGPQHF.

J is TRBJ2-7 and V is TRBV5-4, with 7 bases that match TRBD1. Trimming cost V 5 bases and J 3 bases; bases outside gene matches: 14. CDR1 and CDR2 (germline): SGHNT, YYREEE (reference sequence). This CDR3 is built from 16 residues. CDR3 coding DNA: TGTGCCAGCAGTCGAAGAATTCAGGGGGTGGGCTACGAGCAGTACTTC. Translated, it gives CASSRRIQGVGYEQYF.

CDR3 DNA sequence: TGTGCCAGCAGCTTAGAACTAGCGGGGACGTTCTTC. Amino acid sequence: CASSLELAGTFF. V gene TRBV7-2 combines with J gene TRBJ2-1; TRBD2 agrees at 10 bases. CDR1 and CDR2 (germline): SGHTA, FQGNSA. Germline trimming cut 1 base from V and 15 bases from J; bases unmatched to any gene: 3. CDR3 length equals 12 residues.

The chain is built from TRBV19 and TRBJ1-5; 8 bases are shared with TRBD1. CDR1 is LNHDA and CDR2 is SQIVND in the germline V gene (reference sequence). J gave up 3 bases and V 5 bases, and 9 bases lay outside the gene matches. This CDR3 comprises 16 residues. The CDR3 reads CASSARTGTVNQPQHF. The CDR3 DNA sequence: TGTGCCAGTAGTGCAAGGACAGGGACAGTCAATCAGCCCCAGCATTTT. Full variable domain (rest looked up from reference TRBV19 and TRBJ1-5): DGGITQSPKYLFRKEGQNVTLSCEQNLNHDAMYWYRQDPGQGLRLIYYSQIVNDFQKGDIAEGYSVSREKKESFPLTVTSAQKNPTAFYLCASSARTGTVNQPQHFGDGTRLSIL.

The V gene is TRBV25-1, the J gene TRBJ2-3; the D is unclear. CDR3 length: 13 amino acids. Germline CDR1 is MGHDK and CDR2 is SYGVNS. V lost 6 bases to trimming and J lost 6 bases, with 13 bases between them. The CDR3 spells CASRDWAQDTQYF. DNA for the CDR3: TGTGCCAGCAGGGATTGGGCGCAGGATACGCAGTATTTT.

The chain uses TRBV27 and TRBJ1-2; 9 bases are shared with TRBD1. Germline values: CDR1 MNHEY, CDR2 SMNVEV (reference sequence). Trimming took 5 bases from V and 3 from J; bases not matched to a gene: 7. This CDR3 contains 15 residues. The CDR3 sequence is CASSRGGQGDYGYTF. In DNA form, the CDR3 reads TGTGCCAGCAGTCGGGGGGGACAGGGTGACTATGGCTACACCTTC.

The chain joins TRBV7-9 to TRBJ2-5; the D gene is possibly TRBD1 (5 bases). The CDR3 is 15 residues long. V was cut by 0 bases and J by 4 bases, with 12 bases left in between. The germline V gene has CDR1 SEHNR and CDR2 FQNEAQ (reference sequence). Here the CDR3 reads CASSLAHQGSETQYF. In nucleotides, the CDR3 is TGTGCCAGCAGCTTAGCGCATCAGGGATCAGAGACCCAGTACTTC.

This chain joins TRBV6-2 or TRBV6-3 and TRBJ1-3; 8 positions match TRBD1. V lost 5 bases and J lost 0; bases outside the gene matches: 18. This CDR3 has 20 residues. The V gene's germline CDR1 is MNHEY and CDR2 SVGEGT. CDR3 nucleotide sequence: TGTGCCAGCAGTCTCTCAACCGTCGGGACAGGCGGTCACTCTGGAAACACCATATATTTT. Amino acids: CASSLSTVGTGGHSGNTIYF.

This sequence joins TRBV6-5 and TRBJ1-5; D might be TRBD1 (5 bases). V lost 6 bases and J lost 1, with 10 bases in between. Germline-derived CDR1 and CDR2 are MNHEY and SVGAGI. The length of the CDR3 is 14 residues. CDR3 sequence (DNA): TGTGCCAGCAGAAGCAGGGTGAGCAATCAGCCCCAGCATTTT. Its protein is CASRSRVSNQPQHF.

The CDR3 region has the DNA TGTGCCAGCAGCTTAGGGGGGGTCGAGCAGTACTTC. It codes for CASSLGGVEQYF. The chain joins TRBV7-9 to TRBJ2-7; possible D gene TRBD2, 6 bases. CDR1 and CDR2 from the germline V gene are SEHNR and FQNEAQ (reference sequence). The germline V and J ends were trimmed by 1 base and 6 bases, with 7 bases remaining between them. This CDR3 has 12 residues.

There are a few counts of this clone. This chain links TRBV7-2 with TRBJ2-5; a weak D match, TRBD1 (7 bases). Germline V gene data show CDR1 as SGHTA and CDR2 as FQGNSA. The CDR3 loop spans 14 amino acids. With 5 bases removed from V and 5 bases from J, the gap between germline ends came to 15 bases. CDR3 sequence: CASSGWRGPETQYF. DNA of the CDR3: TGTGCCAGCAGCGGCTGGAGGGGGCCCGAGACCCAGTACTTC.

The V gene is TRBV2, the J gene TRBJ1-2, with a tentative D call TRBD1 (6 bases). The germline V gene encodes CDR1 SNHLY and CDR2 FYNNEI. Deletions cut 4 bases from V and 4 bases from J, with 10 bases between. This CDR3 has 13 residues. CDR3 sequence reads: CASSAGTSYGYTF. In DNA, the CDR3 is TGTGCCAGCAGTGCCGGGACATCCTATGGCTACACCTTC.

CDR3 amino acids: CASSLDGSRGEKLFF. In nucleotides, the CDR3 is TGCGCCAGCAGCTTGGACGGATCTAGGGGTGAAAAACTGTTTTTT. The V gene is TRBV5-1, the J gene TRBJ1-4, with a possible D match to TRBD1 (5 bases). Per germline, CDR1 SGHRS and CDR2 YFSETQ. The V end was cut by 0 bases, the J end by 7 bases, with 13 bases between. There are 15 residues in the CDR3.

The chain is built from TRBV7-8 and TRBJ1-2, with D uncertain. This CDR3 has 14 residues. Germline V gene sequence: CDR1 SGHVS, CDR2 FQNEAQ. The V end was cut by 5 bases, the J end by 4 bases, with 14 bases between. CDR3: CASSPQFSRYGYTF. CDR3 coding DNA: TGTGCCAGCAGCCCACAATTCTCCCGCTATGGCTACACCTTC.

This chain uses TRBV7-9 with TRBJ1-1; TRBD1 is a possible D gene (5 bases). There are 14 residues in the CDR3. Per germline, CDR1 SEHNR and CDR2 FQNEAQ (reference sequence). V lost 9 bases to trimming and J lost 3 bases, with 17 bases between them. The chain's CDR3 is CASRRRWGDTEAFF. The CDR3 nucleotides read TGTGCCAGTCGAAGGAGGTGGGGGGACACTGAAGCTTTCTTT.

In this sample, this clone turned up a few times. The sample holds other DNA sequences that translate to the same CDR3. The CDR3 loop reads CASSIVGQGTDTQYF. The CDR3 DNA is TGTGCCAGTAGTATTGTCGGACAGGGGACAGATACGCAGTATTTT. The chain recombines TRBV19 with TRBJ2-3; 9 bases are a match to TRBD1. V dropped 3 bases and J dropped 3; count of bases not matched to a gene: 4. The CDR3 is 15 residues long. Germline CDR1 and CDR2: LNHDA and SQIVND (reference sequence).

The V and J genes are TRBV3-1 (or the pseudogene TRBV3-2) and TRBJ1-2; the D is unclear. The V end lost 0 bases, the J end lost 3 bases, and 8 bases lay between the germline ends. Germline values: CDR1 LGHDT, CDR2 YNNKEL (reference sequence). The CDR3 totals 14 residues. The CDR3 loop reads CASSQDARYYGYTF. The DNA of the CDR3 is TGTGCCAGCAGCCAAGATGCCAGATACTATGGCTACACCTTC.

This rearrangement joins TRBV6-1 to TRBJ1-5; D may be TRBD1 (6 bases). From germline, CDR1 is MNHNS and CDR2 SASEGT. The CDR3 is made up of 18 amino acids. V was pared by 1 base and J by 9 bases, with 25 bases between. The CDR3 protein is CASSEVRALAGGGGPQHF. The DNA of the CDR3 is TGTGCCAGCAGTGAAGTTAGGGCGTTGGCGGGGGGCGGAGGGCCCCAGCATTTT.

This chain uses TRBV2 with TRBJ1-6, with D maybe TRBD1 (5 bases). The V end lost 6 bases, the J end lost 2 bases, and 11 bases lay between the germline ends. This CDR3 has 15 amino acids. Germline V gene data show CDR1 as SNHLY and CDR2 as FYNNEI. The CDR3 nucleotides read TGTGCCAGCAGAGTACCGACAGCCTATAATTCACCCCTCCACTTT. It is translated as CASRVPTAYNSPLHF.